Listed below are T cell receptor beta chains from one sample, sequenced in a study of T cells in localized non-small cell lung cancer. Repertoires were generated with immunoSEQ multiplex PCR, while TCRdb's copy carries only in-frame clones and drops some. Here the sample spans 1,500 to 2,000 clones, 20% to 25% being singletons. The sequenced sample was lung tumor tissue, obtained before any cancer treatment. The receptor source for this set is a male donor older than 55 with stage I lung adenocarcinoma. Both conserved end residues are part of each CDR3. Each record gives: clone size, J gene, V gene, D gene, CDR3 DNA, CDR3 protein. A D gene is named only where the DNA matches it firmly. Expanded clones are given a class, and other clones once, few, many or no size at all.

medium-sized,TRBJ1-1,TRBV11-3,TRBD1,TGTGCCAGCAGCTTGACAGGGGGGAACACTGAAGCTTTCTTT,CASSLTGGNTEAFF
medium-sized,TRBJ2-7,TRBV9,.,TGTGCCAGCAGCGAGGGACCGTGGATGTTCGAGCAGTACTTC,CASSEGPWMFEQYF
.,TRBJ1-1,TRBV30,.,TGTGCCTGGACTCGACCCCCGCACACTGAAGCTTTCTTT,CAWTRPPHTEAFF
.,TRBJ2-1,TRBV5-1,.,TGCGCCAGCAGCCCGGTGGGGGGCTCCTACAATGAGCAGTTCTTC,CASSPVGGSYNEQFF
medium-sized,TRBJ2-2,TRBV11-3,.,TGTGCCAGCAGCTCCCTCAGGAAGGACGGGGAGCTGTTTTTT,CASSSLRKDGELFF
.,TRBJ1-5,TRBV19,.,TGTGCCAGTAGTATTAGTGGGCGGACAGCCAGCAATCAGCCCCAGCATTTT,CASSISGRTASNQPQHF
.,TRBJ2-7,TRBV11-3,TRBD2,TGTGCCAGCAGCTTGGCAGCGGGGGCCTACGAGCAGTACTTC,CASSLAAGAYEQYF
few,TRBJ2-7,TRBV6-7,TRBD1,TGTGCCAGCGCAGGGGGCGCCGAGCAGTACTTC,CASAGGAEQYF
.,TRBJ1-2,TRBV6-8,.,TGTGCCAGCAGTGATTGGGGCTATGGCTACACCTTC,CASSDWGYGYTF
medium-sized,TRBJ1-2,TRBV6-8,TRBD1,TGTGCCAGCAGTACCGGGACAGGGACGCACTATGGCTACACCTTC,CASSTGTGTHYGYTF
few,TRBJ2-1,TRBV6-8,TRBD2,TGTGCCAGCAGTGCTAGGGAGGGGAATGAGCAGTTCTTC,CASSAREGNEQFF
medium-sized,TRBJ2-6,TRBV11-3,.,TGTGCCAGCAGCCTCAGGGAAAACCCTGGGGCCAACGTCCTGACTTTC,CASSLRENPGANVLTF
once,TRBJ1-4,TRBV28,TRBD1,TGTGCCAGCAGCCCCCCTCCGGGACAGGGAAGTCCTAATGAAAAACTGTTTTTT,CASSPPPGQGSPNEKLFF
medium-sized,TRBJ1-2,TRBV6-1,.,TGTGCCAGCAGTGAAGGCTCTGAGAGGGGCTACACCTTC,CASSEGSERGYTF
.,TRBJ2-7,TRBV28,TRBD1,TGTGCCAGCAGTTTAACCATTGGGACAGGTCTGTGGGAGCAGTACTTC,CASSLTIGTGLWEQYF
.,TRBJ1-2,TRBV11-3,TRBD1,TGTGCCAGCAGCCCCACGGGACAGGGGGACTATGGCTACACCTTC,CASSPTGQGDYGYTF
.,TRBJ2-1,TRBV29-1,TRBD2,TGCAGCGTTGCCCAGCGGGGCGAGGGTAATGAGCAGTTCTTC,CSVAQRGEGNEQFF
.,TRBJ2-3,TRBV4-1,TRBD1,TGCGCCAGCAGCCAAACCGGGACAGGGAGCACAGATACGCAGTATTTT,CASSQTGTGSTDTQYF
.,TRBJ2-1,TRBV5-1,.,TGCGCCAGCCACTTAGGCGAAAGCTCCTACAATGAGCAGTTCTTC,CASHLGESSYNEQFF
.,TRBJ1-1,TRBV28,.,TGTGCCAGCAGTTTATTCTCTCACAGGGCCAGGAACACTGAAGCTTTCTTT,CASSLFSHRARNTEAFF
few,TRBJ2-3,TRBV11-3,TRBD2,TGTGCCAGCAGTCCGGTACTAGCGGGGGATACGCAGTATTTT,CASSPVLAGDTQYF
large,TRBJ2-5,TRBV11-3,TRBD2,TGTGCCAGCAGCTTAGGATCAGCGGGGGGGCAGGGAGAGACCCAGTACTTC,CASSLGSAGGQGETQYF
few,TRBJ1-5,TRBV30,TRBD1,TGTGCCTGGAGCCCGGGCGGGACAGGGAATCAGCCCCAGCATTTT,CAWSPGGTGNQPQHF
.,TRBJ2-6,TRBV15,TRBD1,TGTGCCACCAGCAGAGATCTGGGCCAGGGGGCGGATGGGGCCAACGTCCTGACTTTC,CATSRDLGQGADGANVLTF
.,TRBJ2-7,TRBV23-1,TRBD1,TGCGCCAGCAGCGTCGGGACAGGGAGCGAGCAGTACTTC,CASSVGTGSEQYF
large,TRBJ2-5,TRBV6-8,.,TGTGCCAGCAGTCACCCCGACAGGCAAGAGACCCAGTACTTC,CASSHPDRQETQYF
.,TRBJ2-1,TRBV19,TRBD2,TGTGCCAGTAGTATTCTGACCCCTAGCGGGGGACACAATGAGCAGTTCTTC,CASSILTPSGGHNEQFF
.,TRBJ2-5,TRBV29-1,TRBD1,TGCAGCGTTGTTCCAACAGGGGTTTGGGACGAGACCCAGTACTTC,CSVVPTGVWDETQYF
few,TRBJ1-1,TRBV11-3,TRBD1,TGTGCCAGCAGCTACTACCCCGGGACAGGGGACACTGAAGCTTTCTTT,CASSYYPGTGDTEAFF
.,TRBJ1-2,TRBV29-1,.,TGCAGCGTTGAGCCAGGAGGACAATATGGCTACACCTTC,CSVEPGGQYGYTF
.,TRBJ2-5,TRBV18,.,TGTGCCAGCTCACCTCCGGCGGGGAGGAAAGAGACCCAGTACTTC,CASSPPAGRKETQYF
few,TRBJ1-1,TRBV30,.,TGTGCCTGGAGGGTCGCCACGGAGAACACTGAAGCTTTCTTT,CAWRVATENTEAFF
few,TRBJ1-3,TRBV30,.,TGTGCCTGGAGTGTGGGGGTCGGCGGAAACACCATATATTTT,CAWSVGVGGNTIYF
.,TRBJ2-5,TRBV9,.,TGTGCCAGCAGCGAGGGTCGGACCCTCCAAGAGACCCAGTACTTC,CASSEGRTLQETQYF
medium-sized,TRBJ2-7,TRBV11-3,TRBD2,TGTGCCAGCACCTCGGGACTAGCGGGCTCCTACGAGCAGTACTTC,CASTSGLAGSYEQYF
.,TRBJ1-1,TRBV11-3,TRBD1,TGTGCCAGCAGCTTCGGACAGGGGGCTGAGAACACTGAAGCTTTCTTT,CASSFGQGAENTEAFF
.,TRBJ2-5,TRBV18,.,TGTGCCAGCTCACCAGGCGGGCAAGAGACCCAGTACTTC,CASSPGGQETQYF
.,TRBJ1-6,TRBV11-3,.,TGTGCCAGCAGCTTGGCCAAGGGGGAAAGGAGTTCACCCCTCCACTTT,CASSLAKGERSSPLHF
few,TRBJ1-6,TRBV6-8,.,TGTGCCAGCAGTTACTCGGGATCCCCGGGGCGAAATTCACCCCTCCACTTT,CASSYSGSPGRNSPLHF
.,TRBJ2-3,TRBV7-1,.,TGTGCCAGCAGCCCCCCGGGTACAGATACGCAGTATTTT,CASSPPGTDTQYF
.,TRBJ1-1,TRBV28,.,TGTGCCAGCAGTTTGAGATACACTGAAGCTTTCTTT,CASSLRYTEAFF
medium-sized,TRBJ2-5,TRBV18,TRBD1,TGTGCCAGCTCATCTCGGACAGGGGAAGAGACCCAGTACTTC,CASSSRTGEETQYF
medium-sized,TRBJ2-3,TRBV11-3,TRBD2,TGTGCCAGCAGCTTGGGAGGACTAGCGGGGTTAGATACGCAGTATTTT,CASSLGGLAGLDTQYF
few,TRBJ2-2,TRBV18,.,TGTGCCAGCACGGTTCGACAGGAGGGCACCGGGGAGCTGTTTTTT,CASTVRQEGTGELFF
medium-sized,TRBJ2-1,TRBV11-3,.,TGTGCCAGCAGCTTATTTGGGGGGGCCGCCTACAATGAGCAGTTCTTC,CASSLFGGAAYNEQFF
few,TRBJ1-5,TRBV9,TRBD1,TGTGCCAGCAGACAGGGGGATCGGAGCAATCAGCCCCAGCATTTT,CASRQGDRSNQPQHF
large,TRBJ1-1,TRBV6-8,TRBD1,TGTGCCAGCAGTACCGGGACAGCGAGAGCTTTCTTT,CASSTGTARAFF
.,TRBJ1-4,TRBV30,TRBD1,TGTGCCTGGAGTGTACAGGGGGCACAAAATGAAAAACTGTTTTTT,CAWSVQGAQNEKLFF
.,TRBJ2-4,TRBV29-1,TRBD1,TGCAGCGTAAACAGGGGCGGAGACATTCAGTACTTC,CSVNRGGDIQYF
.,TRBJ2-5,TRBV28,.,TGTGCCAGCAGTTTGGCAGCGACCCAACCACGCGACTTC,CASSLAATQPRDF
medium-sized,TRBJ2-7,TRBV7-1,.,TGTGCCAGCAGCTTTTTCAGCGGAGCCTCCTCCTACGAGCAGTACTTC,CASSFFSGASSYEQYF
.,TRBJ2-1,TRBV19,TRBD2,TGTGCCAGTAGTATTACTAGCGGGGTATACAATGAGCAGTTCTTC,CASSITSGVYNEQFF
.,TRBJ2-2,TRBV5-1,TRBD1,TGCGCCAGCAGCCTCACAGGGGTCGGCGGGGAGCTGTTTTTT,CASSLTGVGGELFF
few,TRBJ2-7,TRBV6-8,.,TGTGCCAGCAGTTACTCTCAGGGGCCGGGATACTTC,CASSYSQGPGYF
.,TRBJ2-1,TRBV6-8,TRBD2,TGTGCCAGCAGTTACTCGTCCCCCGGCCGGGGGGTCTACAATGAGCAGTTCTTC,CASSYSSPGRGVYNEQFF
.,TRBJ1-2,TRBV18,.,TGTGCCAGCTCACAACCAGAGGGAGCGGGAGGCTACACCTTC,CASSQPEGAGGYTF
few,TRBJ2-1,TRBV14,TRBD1,TGTGCCAGCAGCCAACTGACAGGGTCCAACAATGAGCAGTTCTTC,CASSQLTGSNNEQFF
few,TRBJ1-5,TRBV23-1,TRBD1,TGCGCCAGCAGCTTGGGTGGTCCGGGACAGGGAAATCAGCCCCAGCATTTT,CASSLGGPGQGNQPQHF
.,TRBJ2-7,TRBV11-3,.,TGTGCCAGCAGCTCTGGACGGAGCTCCTACGAGCAGTACTTC,CASSSGRSSYEQYF